A selection of T cell receptor beta chains follows, all from one sample in a study of shared clonotypes between healthy human individuals. Data came from immunoSEQ multiplex PCR; TCRdb stores just in-frame clones and leaves some out. Among more than 550,000 clones, over 60% were seen once, and the ten largest hold less than 2%. The sequenced material came from memory CD4+ T cells sorted from blood. Receptors were obtained from a woman younger than 45 in good health. CDR3s leave out the opening cysteine and the closing phenylalanine or tryptophan.

TRBJ1-4 | TRBV5-4 | ASSGEANEKLF
TRBJ2-7 | TRBV28 | ASSLPAQGEQY
TRBJ2-7 | TRBV9 | ASSVSIGGYEQY
TRBJ1-3 | TRBV11-2 | ASNDRAYGNTIY
TRBJ1-4 | TRBV27 | ASSTGQGRGKLF
TRBJ2-3 | TRBV28 | ASSSLAGVPTDTQY
TRBJ2-7 | TRBV20-1 | SASLGLEQY
TRBJ2-2 | TRBV19 | ASSQLGPLTGELF
TRBJ2-4 | TRBV19 | ASRGGSEAIQY
TRBJ2-5 | TRBV15 | ATSRDGGVGQETQY
TRBJ1-2 | TRBV28 | ASSLSQGLYGYT
TRBJ1-3 | TRBV7-9 | ASSLGSGAFSGNTIY